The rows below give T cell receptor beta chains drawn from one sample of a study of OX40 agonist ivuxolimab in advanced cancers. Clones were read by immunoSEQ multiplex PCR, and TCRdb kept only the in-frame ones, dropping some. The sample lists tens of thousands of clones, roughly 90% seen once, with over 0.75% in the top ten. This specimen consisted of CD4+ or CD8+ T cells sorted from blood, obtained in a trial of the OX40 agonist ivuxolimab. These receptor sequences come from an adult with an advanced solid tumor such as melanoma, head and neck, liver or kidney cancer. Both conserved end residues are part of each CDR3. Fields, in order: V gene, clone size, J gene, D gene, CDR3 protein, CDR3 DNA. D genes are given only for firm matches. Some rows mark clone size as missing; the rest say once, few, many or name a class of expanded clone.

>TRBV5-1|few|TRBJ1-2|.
CASRMTDRLYGYTF
TGCGCCAGCCGGATGACCGACAGGCTCTATGGCTACACCTTC
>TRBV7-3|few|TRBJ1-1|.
CASSQVPNTEAFF
TGTGCCAGCAGCCAGGTACCGAACACTGAAGCTTTCTTT
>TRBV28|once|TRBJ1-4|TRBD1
CASSPWTGGMANEKLFF
TGTGCCAGCAGTCCATGGACAGGGGGAATGGCTAATGAAAAACTGTTTTTT
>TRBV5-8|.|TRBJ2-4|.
CASSFQPAKNIQYF
TGTGCCAGCAGCTTCCAGCCGGCCAAAAACATTCAGTACTTC
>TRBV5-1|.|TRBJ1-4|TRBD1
CASSPRGQGEKLFF
TGCGCCAGCAGCCCGAGGGGGCAAGGGGAAAAACTGTTTTTT
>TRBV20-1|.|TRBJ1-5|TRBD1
CSARDPGGQIF
TGCAGTGCTAGAGATCCGGGGGGACAGATTTTT
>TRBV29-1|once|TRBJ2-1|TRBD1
CSTTPPGTGAYNEQFF
TGCAGCACCACCCCCCCAGGGACAGGGGCCTACAATGAGCAGTTCTTC
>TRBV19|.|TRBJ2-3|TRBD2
CASSPRGSGGIDTQYF
TGTGCCAGTAGTCCCCGGGGTAGCGGGGGTATAGATACGCAGTATTTT
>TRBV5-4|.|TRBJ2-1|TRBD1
CASSLAGTVYNEQFF
TGTGCCAGCAGCTTGGCCGGGACAGTTTACAATGAGCAGTTCTTC
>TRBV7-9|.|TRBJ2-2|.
CASSSTGFAGELFF
TGTGCCAGCAGCTCCACAGGGTTCGCCGGGGAGCTGTTTTTT
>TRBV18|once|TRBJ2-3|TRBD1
CASSPDGTGGGTDTQYF
TGTGCCAGCTCACCAGATGGGACAGGCGGTGGAACAGATACGCAGTATTTT
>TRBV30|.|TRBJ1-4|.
CACAPGPPNEKLFF
TGTGCCTGCGCCCCGGGACCGCCGAATGAAAAACTGTTTTTT
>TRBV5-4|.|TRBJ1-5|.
CASSLAGGGQPQHF
TGTGCCAGCAGCTTGGCCGGGGGTGGGCAGCCCCAGCATTTT
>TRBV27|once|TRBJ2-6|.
CASSSYSGANVLTF
TGTGCCAGCAGTTCATACTCTGGGGCCAACGTCCTGACTTTC
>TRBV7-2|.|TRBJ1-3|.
CASSLVSGNTIYF
TGTGCCAGCAGCTTAGTTTCTGGAAACACCATATATTTT
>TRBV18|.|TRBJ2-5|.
CASSPGQGGETQYF
TGTGCCAGCTCACCGGGGCAGGGCGGAGAGACCCAGTACTTC
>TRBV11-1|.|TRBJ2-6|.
CASRPAGAGANVLTF
TGTGCCAGCAGGCCGGCAGGGGCTGGGGCCAACGTCCTGACTTTC
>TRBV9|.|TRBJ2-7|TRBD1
CASSRGTGTYEQYF
TGTGCCAGCAGCCGAGGGACAGGGACCTACGAGCAGTACTTC
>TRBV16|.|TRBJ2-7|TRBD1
CASLPMPGTDPYEQYF
TGTGCCAGCCTTCCGATGCCCGGGACAGACCCCTACGAGCAGTACTTC
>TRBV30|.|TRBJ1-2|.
CAWTTVRGIYGYTF
TGTGCCTGGACGACGGTGAGGGGAATCTATGGCTACACCTTC
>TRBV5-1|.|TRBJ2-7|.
CASSLAGAGANEQYF
TGCGCCAGCAGCTTGGCCGGAGCAGGGGCCAACGAGCAGTACTTC
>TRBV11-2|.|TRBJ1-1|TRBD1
CASSLEGQGAEAFF
TGTGCCAGCAGCTTAGAGGGACAGGGGGCAGAAGCTTTCTTT
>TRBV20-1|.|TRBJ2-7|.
CSAMTVNEQYF
TGCAGTGCCATGACAGTCAACGAGCAGTACTTC
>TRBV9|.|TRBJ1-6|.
CASSVGSPSSYNSPLHF
TGTGCCAGCAGCGTTGGCTCCCCGAGCTCCTATAATTCACCCCTCCACTTT
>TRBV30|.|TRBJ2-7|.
CAWTPVQGLAYEQYF
TGTGCCTGGACCCCCGTACAGGGTCTCGCCTACGAGCAGTACTTC
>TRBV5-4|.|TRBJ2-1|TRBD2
CASSLGRETSGGNEQFF
TGTGCCAGCAGCTTAGGACGGGAGACTAGCGGCGGCAATGAGCAGTTCTTC
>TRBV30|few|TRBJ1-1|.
CAWSALPSRRNTEAFF
TGTGCCTGGAGTGCCCTCCCCTCCAGGAGGAACACTGAAGCTTTCTTT
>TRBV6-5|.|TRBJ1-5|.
CASSPPGNQPQHF
TGTGCCAGCAGCCCTCCGGGGAATCAGCCCCAGCATTTT
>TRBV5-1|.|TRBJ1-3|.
CASSLGQGFSGNTIYF
TGCGCCAGCAGCTTGGGCCAGGGGTTTTCTGGAAACACCATATATTTT
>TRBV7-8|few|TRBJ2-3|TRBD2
CASSEKRLAATQYF
TGTGCCAGCAGCGAAAAACGACTAGCGGCAACGCAGTATTTT
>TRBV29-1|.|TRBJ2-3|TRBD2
CSGAGGSSTDTQYF
TGCAGCGGGGCCGGGGGGAGCAGCACAGATACGCAGTATTTT
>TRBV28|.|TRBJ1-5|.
CASSNRKGGSNQPQHF
TGTGCCAGCAGTAACCGAAAGGGGGGGAGCAATCAGCCCCAGCATTTT
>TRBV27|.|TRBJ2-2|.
CASRLFSGTAGELFF
TGTGCCAGCAGGCTGTTCTCGGGTACGGCCGGGGAGCTGTTTTTT
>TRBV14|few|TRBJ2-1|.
CASSQGPGKSNEQFF
TGTGCCAGCAGCCAAGGTCCAGGGAAATCCAATGAGCAGTTCTTC
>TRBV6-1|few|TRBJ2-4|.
CASSVGGWTKNIQYF
TGTGCCAGCAGTGTTGGCGGCTGGACCAAAAACATTCAGTACTTC
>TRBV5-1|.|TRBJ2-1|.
CASRQERVRDEQFF
TGCGCCAGCAGACAAGAACGTGTGCGGGATGAGCAGTTCTTC
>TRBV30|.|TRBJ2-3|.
CAWSRTTDTQYF
TGTGCCTGGAGCCGAACCACAGATACGCAGTATTTT
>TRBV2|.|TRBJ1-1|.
CASSEARGRGDTEAFF
TGTGCCAGCAGTGAAGCGCGGGGCAGGGGTGACACTGAAGCTTTCTTT
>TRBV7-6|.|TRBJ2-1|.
CASSLGSAPGEQFF
TGTGCCAGCAGCTTAGGCTCAGCTCCGGGGGAGCAGTTCTTC
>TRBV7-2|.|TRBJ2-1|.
CASSLGGGPYNEQFF
TGTGCCAGCAGCTTAGGCGGGGGCCCCTACAATGAGCAGTTCTTC
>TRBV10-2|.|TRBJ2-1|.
CASRQLPYNEQFF
TGCGCCAGCAGGCAACTACCCTACAATGAGCAGTTCTTC
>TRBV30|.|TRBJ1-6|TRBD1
CAWSRDRNSPLHF
TGTGCCTGGAGTCGGGACAGAAATTCACCCCTCCACTTT
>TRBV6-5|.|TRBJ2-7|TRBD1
CASSGLQGAGDEQYF
TGTGCCAGCAGTGGCCTACAGGGGGCCGGGGACGAGCAGTACTTC
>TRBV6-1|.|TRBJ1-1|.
CASVKPRGNTEAFF
TGTGCCAGCGTGAAGCCAAGGGGGAACACTGAAGCTTTCTTT
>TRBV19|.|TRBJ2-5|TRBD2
CASRPLAGGSETQYF
TGTGCCAGTAGACCGCTAGCGGGGGGCTCGGAGACCCAGTACTTC
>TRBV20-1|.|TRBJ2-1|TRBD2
CSVRLAGEQFF
TGCAGTGTCAGACTAGCGGGGGAGCAGTTCTTC
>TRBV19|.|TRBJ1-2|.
CASSLPTDYYGYTF
TGTGCCAGTAGTCTCCCGACAGATTACTATGGCTACACCTTC
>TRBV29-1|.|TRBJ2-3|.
CSVKPGDTQYF
TGCAGCGTTAAGCCGGGGGATACGCAGTATTTT
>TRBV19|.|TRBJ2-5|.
CASSIGPGSRETQYF
TGTGCCAGTAGTATTGGGCCAGGGAGTCGAGAGACCCAGTACTTC
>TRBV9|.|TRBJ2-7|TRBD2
CASSVETSSGEQYF
TGTGCCAGCAGCGTAGAGACTAGCTCTGGCGAGCAGTACTTC
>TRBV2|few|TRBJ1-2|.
CASSEGGRYYGYTF
TGTGCCAGCAGTGAAGGGGGTCGATACTATGGCTACACCTTC
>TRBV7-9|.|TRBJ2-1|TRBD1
CASSKDRATYNEQFF
TGTGCCAGCAGCAAAGACAGGGCTACCTACAATGAGCAGTTCTTC
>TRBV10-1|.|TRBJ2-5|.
CASSEDGGRETQYF
TGCGCCAGCAGTGAGGATGGGGGTCGAGAGACCCAGTACTTC
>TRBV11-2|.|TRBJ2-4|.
CASSSGSQNIQYF
TGTGCCAGCAGCTCCGGGTCCCAAAACATTCAGTACTTC
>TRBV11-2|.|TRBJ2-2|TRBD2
CASRGTSGRNGELFF
TGTGCCAGCAGAGGGACTAGCGGGAGAAACGGGGAGCTGTTTTTT